A selection of T cell receptor beta chains follows, all from one sample in a study of blood T cell repertoires in COVID-19. The protocol was immunoSEQ multiplex PCR, while the TCRdb copy is restricted to in-frame clones and leaves out a portion. The sample contains roughly 380,000 clones, around 91% of which appear only once. The specimen sequenced was peripheral blood. These receptors were obtained from a woman in her 40s with COVID-19, enrolled during active disease. The CDR3 runs from the conserved cysteine through the conserved F or W. The D gene is left open where the match is weak.

v_gene	j_gene	d_gene	CDR3aa	CDR3nt
TRBV19	TRBJ2-7	.	CASSIDRKLTF	TGTGCCAGTAGTATAGATCGAAAACTCACCTTC
TRBV30	TRBJ2-7	.	CAWGPTSYEQYF	TGTGCCTGGGGCCCGACATCCTACGAGCAGTACTTC
TRBV20-1	TRBJ1-2	TRBD1	CSASRQGNGYTF	TGCAGTGCTAGTCGACAGGGGAATGGCTACACCTTC
TRBV7-9	TRBJ1-4	.	CASSLGQGEKLFF	TGTGCCAGCAGCTTAGGCCAGGGGGAAAAACTGTTTTTT
TRBV10-1	TRBJ1-4	.	CARILQGGKLFF	TGCGCCAGGATACTACAGGGTGGAAAACTGTTTTTT
TRBV5-4	TRBJ1-1	.	CASSLGETGLAEAFF	TGTGCCAGCAGCTTGGGCGAAACAGGGCTCGCTGAAGCTTTCTTT
TRBV5-6	TRBJ2-5	TRBD2	CASSWTGLAGGRQETQYF	TGTGCCAGCAGCTGGACCGGACTAGCGGGGGGCCGGCAAGAGACCCAGTACTTC
TRBV28	TRBJ1-6	.	CASRWGGTYNSPLHF	TGTGCCAGCAGATGGGGAGGGACCTATAATTCACCCCTCCACTTT
TRBV5-6	TRBJ1-1	.	CASSLAVGATEAFF	TGTGCCAGCAGCTTGGCGGTGGGGGCGACTGAAGCTTTCTTT
TRBV19	TRBJ2-2	TRBD1	CASSMDRVGTGELFF	TGTGCCAGTAGTATGGACAGGGTGGGGACCGGGGAGCTGTTTTTT
TRBV15	TRBJ2-7	.	CATSRDPGGTYEQYF	TGTGCCACCAGCAGAGATCCCGGGGGTACCTACGAGCAGTACTTC